Below, one TCR beta chain is given with its context. Antigen specificity is unknown. Amplification of TCR alpha and beta CDR3 regions from RNA used iRepertoire nested multiplex PCR. For one-step reverse transcription and amplification, 100-400 ng of tissue mRNA or PBMC total RNA was used. TCRdb reanalysed the multiplex PCR reads using MiXCR and keeps one entry per CDR3 protein. Here the sample spans around 150,000 distinct CDR3 sequences, about two fifths being singletons. This sample is part of a study of glioma-infiltrating T cells. Trimming took 5 bases from V and 0 from J, leaving 11 bases between them. This CDR3 has 14 amino acids. Germline V lookup: CDR1 DFQATT, CDR2 SNEGSKA (reference sequence). Study outcomes and limitations: Only very few CDR3 sequences appeared in both tissue and blood. Gliomas, especially low-grade, showed above-expected tissue-blood divergence; non-neoplastic patients showed below.

The chain recombines TRBV20-1 with TRBJ2-4; possibly TRBD2 for D (6 bases). The sample comprised glioma tissue, nonneoplastic brain tissue, or PBMCs (not recorded which). The receptor's source is a human donor with low-grade glioma or glioblastoma, undergoing nonglioma brain surgery, or in good health (not recorded which). Written as DNA, the CDR3 is TGCAGTGCTGGAACGGGACTAGCCAAAAACATTCAGTACTTC. This codes for CSAGTGLAKNIQYF.